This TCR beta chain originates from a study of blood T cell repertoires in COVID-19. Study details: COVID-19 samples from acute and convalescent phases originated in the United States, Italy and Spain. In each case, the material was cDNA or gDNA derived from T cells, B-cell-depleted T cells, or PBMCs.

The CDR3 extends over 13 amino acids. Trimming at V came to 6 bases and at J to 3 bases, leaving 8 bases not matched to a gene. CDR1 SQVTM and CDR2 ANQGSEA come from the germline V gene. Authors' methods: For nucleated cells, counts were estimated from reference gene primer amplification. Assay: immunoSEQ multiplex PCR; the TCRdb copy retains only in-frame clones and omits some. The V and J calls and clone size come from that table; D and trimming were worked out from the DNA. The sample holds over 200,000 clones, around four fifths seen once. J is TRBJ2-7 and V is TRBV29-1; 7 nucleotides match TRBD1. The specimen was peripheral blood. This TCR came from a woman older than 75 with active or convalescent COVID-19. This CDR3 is CSVRHRGNYEQYF. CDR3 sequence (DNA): TGCAGCGTAAGACACAGGGGAAACTACGAGCAGTACTTC.